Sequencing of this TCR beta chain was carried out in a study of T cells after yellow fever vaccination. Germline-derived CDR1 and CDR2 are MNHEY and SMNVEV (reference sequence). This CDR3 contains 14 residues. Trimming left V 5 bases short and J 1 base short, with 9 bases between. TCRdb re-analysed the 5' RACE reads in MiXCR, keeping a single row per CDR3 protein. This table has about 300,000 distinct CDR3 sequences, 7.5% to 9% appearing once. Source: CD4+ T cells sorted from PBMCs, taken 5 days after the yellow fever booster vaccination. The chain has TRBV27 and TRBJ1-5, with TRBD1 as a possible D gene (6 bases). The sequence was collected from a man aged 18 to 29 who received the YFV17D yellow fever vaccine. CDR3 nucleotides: TGTGCCAGCAGTCCCGGACAGAGCAATCAGCCCCAGCATTTT. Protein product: CASSPGQSNQPQHF.